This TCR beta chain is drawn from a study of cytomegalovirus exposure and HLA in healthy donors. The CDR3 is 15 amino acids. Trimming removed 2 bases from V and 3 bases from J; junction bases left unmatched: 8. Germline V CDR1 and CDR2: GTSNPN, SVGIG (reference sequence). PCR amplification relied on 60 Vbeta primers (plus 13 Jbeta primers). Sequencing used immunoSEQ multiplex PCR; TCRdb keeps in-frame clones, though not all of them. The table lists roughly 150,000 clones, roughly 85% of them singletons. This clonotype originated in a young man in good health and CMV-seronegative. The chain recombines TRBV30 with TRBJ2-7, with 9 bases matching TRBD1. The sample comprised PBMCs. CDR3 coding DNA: TGTGCCTGGAGTAAGACAGGGGGAGGGTACTACGAGCAGTACTTC. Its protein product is CAWSKTGGGYYEQYF.